Listed here are 11 T cell receptor beta chains from one sample, sequenced in a study of tumor and adjacent non-tumor tissue in lung cancer. A modified ARM-PCR protocol with three rounds of nested PCR amplified TCRbeta. TCRdb re-called the multiplex PCR reads with MiXCR, one entry per CDR3 protein. Of fewer than 120,000 distinct CDR3 sequences listed, 84% are singletons. This sample's RNA came from whole unsorted tissue. Sequenced: lung tumor tissue. Receptors originate from a man aged 70-80 years with non-small cell lung cancer.

This clonotype occurred many times. The chain joins TRBV29-1 to TRBJ1-6; D call uncertain. The CDR3 has 13 amino acids. V lost 3 bases and J lost 6, with 9 bases in between. Germline V gene sequence: CDR1 SQVTM, CDR2 ANQGSEA. The CDR3 coding sequence is TGCAGCGTTGAGCAAGAGCTTAATTCACCCCTCCACTTT. Translated: CSVEQELNSPLHF.

Details on this clonotype: As the CDR3 is not closed by the conserved phenylalanine or tryptophan, this likely results from a read error. This sequence joins TRBV20-1 and TRBJ2-5, with 8 positions matching TRBD2. CDR1 is DFQATT, CDR2 SNEGSKA, per germline (reference sequence). The CDR3 is 15 residues long. J was trimmed by 5 bases and V by 0 bases; bases with no gene match: 8. CDR3 in amino acids: CSARDSGGGRETQYL. CDR3 bases: TGCAGTGCTAGAGATTCGGGGGGGGGCCGGGAGACCCAGTACCTC.

The table lists this clonotype with a few counts. The chain employs TRBV5-5 and TRBJ1-2; no reliable D call. The CDR3 loop spans 13 amino acids. Germline CDR1 reads SGHKS; CDR2 reads YYEKEE (reference sequence). CDR3 loop: CVSSLDGFYGYTF. CDR3 DNA: TGTGTCAGTAGCTTGGATGGGTTCTATGGCTACACCTTC. The full variable domain, completed using reference TRBV5-5 and TRBJ1-2, is DAGVTQSPTHLIKTRGQQVTLRCSPISGHKSVSWYQQVLGQGPQFIFQYYEKEERGRGNFPDRFSARQFPNYSSELNVNALLLGDSALYLCVSSLDGFYGYTFGSGTRLTVV.

Points on this clonotype: The junction and the germline gene differ at one end; a read error may be behind it. The chain combines TRBV4-2 with TRBJ2-7, with TRBD1 as a possible D gene (5 bases). The CDR3 length is 16 residues. The germline V gene encodes CDR1 LGHNA and CDR2 YNFKEQ. DNA for the CDR3: TGTGCCAGCACCCCAGCTTTAGGTAGGGGCTCCTACGAGGAGTACTTC. It codes for CASTPALGRGSYEEYF.

The table lists this clonotype with a count of one. A read error may explain this, as a much larger clone is one base away. The chain combines TRBV25-1 with TRBJ2-3; the D is unclear. V was shortened by 6 bases and J by 0 bases, with 10 bases between the two germline ends. The CDR3 contains 14 residues. Looked up from germline, CDR1 is MGHDK and CDR2 is SYGVNS. The chain's CDR3 is CASRLRTSTDTQYF. The DNA for the CDR3 is TGTGCCAGCAGACTGCGCACTAGCACAGATACGCAGTATTTT.

Of note for this clonotype: A junction end diverges from the germline sequence, so it may reflect a read error. The chain joins TRBV29-1 to TRBJ1-2; D is perhaps TRBD1 (6 bases). Looked up from germline, CDR1 is SQVTM and CDR2 is ANQGSEA. CDR3 length: 12 residues. Here the CDR3 DNA reads TGCATCGTTGGAGACAGGTCCTATGGTTACACCTTC. Amino acids: CIVGDRSYGYTF.

Details on this clonotype: Since a much larger clone is just one base distant, this may be a read error. The V gene is TRBV28, the J gene TRBJ2-1, with D possibly being TRBD1 or TRBD2 (5 bases each). Germline V CDR1 and CDR2: MDHEN, SYDVKM. There are 14 residues in the CDR3. CDR3 in amino acids: CARGEGSSYYEQFF. CDR3 in DNA: TGTGCCAGGGGAGAGGGGAGCTCCTACTATGAGCAGTTCTTC.

This clonotype was picked up many times. The genes are TRBV5-1 and TRBJ2-7; 10 positions agree with TRBD2. J was trimmed by 3 bases and V by 4 bases; bases with no gene match: 13. The CDR3 sequence is 17 residues long. CDR1 is SGHRS, CDR2 YFSETQ, per germline. Here the CDR3 DNA reads TGCGCCAGCAGCCCCCAAGCCGGACTAGCGGCAATCTACGAGCAGTACTTC. Amino acids: CASSPQAGLAAIYEQYF.

About this clonotype itself: At one boundary the junction diverges from the germline segment, which might be a read error. The V gene is TRBV11-3, the J gene TRBJ2-3; 12 bases agree with TRBD2. Germline V gives CDR1 SGHNT, CDR2 YENEEA. The CDR3 is 17 amino acids. The DNA for the CDR3 is TGTGCTAGCAGCCAAGGACTAGCGGGGTCGGCATCAGATACGCACTATTTT. The encoded protein is CASSQGLAGSASDTHYF.

This clonotype has just a few counts. The junction and the germline gene differ at one end; a read error may be behind it. This rearrangement joins TRBV7-9 to TRBJ2-2, with a weak D call TRBD1 (6 bases). The CDR3 covers 14 residues. Germline CDR1 reads SEHNR; CDR2 reads FQNEAQ (reference sequence). CDR3 sequence (DNA): TGTGCCAGCAGTCCGCCGGGACAAACCGGGAAGCTGTTTTTT. It is translated as CASSPPGQTGKLFF.

Notes on this clonotype: At one end the junction does not follow the germline gene, possibly because of a read error. This chain uses TRBV6-1 with TRBJ2-2; the D gene could be TRBD1 or TRBD2 (5 bases each). Looked up from germline, CDR1 is MNHNS and CDR2 is SASEGT. CDR3 length equals 14 residues. The DNA of the CDR3 is TGTGCCAGCAGGGGGGTCAGCAACACCAGGGAGCTGTTTTTT. Translation: CASRGVSNTRELFF.